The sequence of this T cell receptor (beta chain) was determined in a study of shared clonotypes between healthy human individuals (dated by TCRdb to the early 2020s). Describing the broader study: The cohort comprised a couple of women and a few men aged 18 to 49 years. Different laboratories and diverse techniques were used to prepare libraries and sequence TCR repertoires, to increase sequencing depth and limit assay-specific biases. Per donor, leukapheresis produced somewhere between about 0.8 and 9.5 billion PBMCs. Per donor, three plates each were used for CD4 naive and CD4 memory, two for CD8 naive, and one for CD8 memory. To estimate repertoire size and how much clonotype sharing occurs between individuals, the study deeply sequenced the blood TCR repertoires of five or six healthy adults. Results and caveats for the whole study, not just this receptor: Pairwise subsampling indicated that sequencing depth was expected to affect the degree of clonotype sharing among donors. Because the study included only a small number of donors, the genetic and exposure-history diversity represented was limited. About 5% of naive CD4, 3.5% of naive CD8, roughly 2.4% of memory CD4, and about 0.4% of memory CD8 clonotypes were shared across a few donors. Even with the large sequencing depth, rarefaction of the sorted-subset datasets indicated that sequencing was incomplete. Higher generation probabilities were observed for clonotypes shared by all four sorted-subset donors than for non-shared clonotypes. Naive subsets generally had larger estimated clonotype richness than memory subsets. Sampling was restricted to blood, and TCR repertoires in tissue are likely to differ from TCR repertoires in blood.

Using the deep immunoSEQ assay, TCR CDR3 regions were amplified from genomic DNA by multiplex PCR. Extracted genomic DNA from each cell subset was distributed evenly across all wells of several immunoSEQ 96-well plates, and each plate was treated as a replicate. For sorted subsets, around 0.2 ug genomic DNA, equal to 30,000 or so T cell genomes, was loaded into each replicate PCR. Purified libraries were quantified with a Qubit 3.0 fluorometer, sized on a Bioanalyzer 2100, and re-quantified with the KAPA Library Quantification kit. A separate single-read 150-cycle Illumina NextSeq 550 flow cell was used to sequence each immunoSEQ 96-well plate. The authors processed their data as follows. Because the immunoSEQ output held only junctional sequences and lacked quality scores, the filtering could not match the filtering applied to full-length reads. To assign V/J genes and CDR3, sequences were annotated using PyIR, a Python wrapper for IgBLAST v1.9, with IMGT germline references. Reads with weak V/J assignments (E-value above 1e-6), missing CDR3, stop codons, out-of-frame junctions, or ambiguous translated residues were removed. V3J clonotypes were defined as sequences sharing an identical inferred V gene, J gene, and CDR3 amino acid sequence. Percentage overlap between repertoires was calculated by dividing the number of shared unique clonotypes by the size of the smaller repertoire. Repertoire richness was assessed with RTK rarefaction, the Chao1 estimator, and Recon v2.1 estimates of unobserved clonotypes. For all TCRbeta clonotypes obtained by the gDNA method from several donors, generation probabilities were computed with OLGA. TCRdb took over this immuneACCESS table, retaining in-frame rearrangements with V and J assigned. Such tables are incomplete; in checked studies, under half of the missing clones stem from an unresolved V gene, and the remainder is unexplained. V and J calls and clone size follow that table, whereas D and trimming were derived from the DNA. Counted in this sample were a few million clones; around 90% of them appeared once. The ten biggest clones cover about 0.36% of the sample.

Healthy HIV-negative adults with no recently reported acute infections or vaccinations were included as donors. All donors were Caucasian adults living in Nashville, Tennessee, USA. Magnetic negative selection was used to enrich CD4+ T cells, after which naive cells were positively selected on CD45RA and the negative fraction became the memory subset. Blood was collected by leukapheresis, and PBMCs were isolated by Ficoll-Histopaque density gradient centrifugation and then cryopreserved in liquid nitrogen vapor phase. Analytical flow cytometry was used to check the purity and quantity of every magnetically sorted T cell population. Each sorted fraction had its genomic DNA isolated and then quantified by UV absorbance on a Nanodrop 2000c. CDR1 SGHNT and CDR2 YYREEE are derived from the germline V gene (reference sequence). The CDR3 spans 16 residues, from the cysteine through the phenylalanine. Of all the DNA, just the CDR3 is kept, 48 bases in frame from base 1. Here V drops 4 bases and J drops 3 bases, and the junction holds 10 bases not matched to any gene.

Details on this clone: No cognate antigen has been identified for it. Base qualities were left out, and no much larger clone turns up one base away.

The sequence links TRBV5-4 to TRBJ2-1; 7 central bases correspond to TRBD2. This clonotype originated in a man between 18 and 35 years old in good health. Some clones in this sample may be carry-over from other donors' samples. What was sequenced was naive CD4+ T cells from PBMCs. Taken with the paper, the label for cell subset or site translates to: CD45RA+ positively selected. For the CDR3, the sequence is CASSRWGGAVYNEQFF. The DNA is TGTGCCAGCAGCAGGTGGGGGGGAGCAGTCTACAATGAGCAGTTCTTC.